This T cell receptor (beta chain) derives from a study of blood T cell repertoires in COVID-19. A Seattle source enrolled patients during active infection and followed them longitudinally. Some clones are missing from TCRdb's copy, which holds only in-frame ones; the method was immunoSEQ multiplex PCR. The data contain 150,000 or so clones, more than 75% of them singletons. The ends lost 3 bases at V and 8 bases at J; junction bases unmatched: 9. Germline-derived CDR1 and CDR2 are KGHSH and LQKENI. The CDR3 contains 15 residues. Sequencing input: peripheral blood. This receptor was taken from a woman in her forties or fifties with COVID-19, enrolled during active disease. The chain employs TRBV18 and TRBJ1-4; 7 bases map to TRBD1. The CDR3 region is CASSPARDRVEKLFF. In nucleotides, the CDR3 is TGTGCCAGCTCACCGGCTCGAGACAGGGTAGAAAAACTGTTTTTT.